Listed here are 29 T cell receptor beta chains from one sample, sequenced in a study of blood T cell repertoires in COVID-19. The data were produced by immunoSEQ multiplex PCR, yet TCRdb's version contains in-frame clones alone and is incomplete. The sample lists about 180,000 clones, 75% to 80% occurring once. Material: peripheral blood. The receptors shown here come from a woman aged 70-85 years with acute or convalescent COVID-19.

The rearrangement uses TRBV5-1 and TRBJ2-1, with TRBD2 matching 10 bases. The CDR3 spans 18 residues. V shed 0 bases, J shed 0 bases, and the junction held 6 bases outside the gene matches. Germline CDR1 is SGHRS and CDR2 is YFSETQ. CDR3 nucleotide sequence: TGCGCCAGCAGCTTGGCGCGACTAGCGGGTAGCTCCTACAATGAGCAGTTCTTC. It codes for CASSLARLAGSSYNEQFF.

The rearrangement links TRBV19 to TRBJ2-7, with 8 bases that match TRBD1. CDR1 and CDR2 from the germline V gene are LNHDA and SQIVND (reference sequence). The J segment lost 4 bases and the V segment lost 3 bases, leaving 8 bases of the junction unmatched. The length of the CDR3 is 15 residues. CDR3 nucleotides: TGTGCCAGTAGTATCCCCGGACAGGGTCAATACGAGCAGTACTTC. Translation: CASSIPGQGQYEQYF.

J is TRBJ2-2 and V is TRBV3-1 (or the pseudogene TRBV3-2), with TRBD2 as a possible D gene (5 bases). Germline CDR1 and CDR2: LGHDT and YNNKEL (reference sequence). This CDR3 comprises 15 residues. Deletions cut 8 bases from V and 4 bases from J, with 17 bases between. CDR3 residues: CASSRLPRGTGELFF. The CDR3 bases are TGTGCCAGCTCCCGGTTACCCCGGGGCACCGGGGAGCTGTTTTTT.

V usage is TRBV11-2 and J usage is TRBJ2-2; possible D gene TRBD1, 6 bases. CDR3 length: 16 amino acids. Trimming removed 4 bases at V and 5 bases at J, with 17 bases between. CDR1 is SGHAT, CDR2 FQNNGV, per germline. The DNA of the CDR3 is TGTGCCAGCAGCTCTATTAGCAGGGGAATGACCGGGGAGCTGTTTTTT. Its protein is CASSSISRGMTGELFF.

This chain connects TRBV9 to TRBJ2-1, with TRBD2 matching 10 bases. This CDR3 comprises 17 residues. Germline V gene data show CDR1 as SGDLS and CDR2 as YYNGEE. The ends lost 0 bases at V and 2 bases at J; junction bases unmatched: 5. The CDR3 DNA reads TGTGCCAGCAGCGTAGTTCCTAGCGGGAGTACCTACAATGAGCAGTTCTTC. As protein: CASSVVPSGSTYNEQFF.

DNA for the CDR3: TGTGCCAGCAGTTACACAACAGGGCTCGGAGGCTACACCTTC. Its translation is CASSYTTGLGGYTF. The rearrangement joins TRBV6-5 to TRBJ1-2; D is possibly TRBD1 (6 bases). The CDR3 contains 14 residues. Trimming cost V 2 bases and J 8 bases, with 15 bases left between them. From germline, CDR1 is MNHEY and CDR2 SVGAGI.

This rearrangement joins TRBV6-5 to TRBJ2-1, with 7 bases matching TRBD2. Germline V CDR1 and CDR2: MNHEY, SVGAGI. The CDR3 loop spans 15 amino acids. With V trimmed by 4 bases and J by 1 base, 4 bases remained unmatched. CDR3 nucleotides: TGTGCCAGCAGTTTAAGCGGGGAATCCTACAATGAGCAGTTCTTC. Amino acids: CASSLSGESYNEQFF.

This clone showed up just a few times. The same CDR3 also results from other DNA sequences found in this sample. V usage is TRBV19 and J usage is TRBJ1-2; 7 bases match TRBD1. This CDR3 comprises 15 residues. The germline V gene encodes CDR1 LNHDA and CDR2 SQIVND (reference sequence). V lost 0 bases, J lost 0 bases, and 1 base stayed unmatched. CDR3 DNA: TGTGCCAGTAGTATAGAAGGGACAGCTAACTATGGCTACACCTTC. Protein: CASSIEGTANYGYTF.

The V gene is TRBV2, the J gene TRBJ2-7, with TRBD1 identical over 8 bases. Per the germline V gene, CDR1 is SNHLY and CDR2 is FYNNEI. The CDR3 sequence is 14 residues long. V dropped 4 bases and J dropped 2; count of bases not matched to a gene: 4. CDR3 protein: CASSAGQVPYEQYF. DNA for the CDR3: TGTGCCAGCAGTGCGGGACAGGTGCCCTACGAGCAGTACTTC.

The chain has TRBV27 and TRBJ1-2, with TRBD1 matching 9 bases. Looked up from germline, CDR1 is MNHEY and CDR2 is SMNVEV (reference sequence). The CDR3 has 13 amino acids. V was pared by 3 bases and J by 13 bases, with 9 bases of the junction left unmatched. CDR3 coding DNA: TGTGCCAGCAGTTTTCGGGCGGGGACAGGGATCACCTTC. Translation gives CASSFRAGTGITF.

V and J are TRBV29-1 and TRBJ1-5, with 9 bases lining up with TRBD1. V gave up 4 bases and J gave up 3 bases; unmatched junction bases: 1. The CDR3 consists of 13 residues. Germline CDR1 is SQVTM and CDR2 is ANQGSEA. The CDR3 bases are TGCAGCGTTGGGGACAGGGACAATCAGCCCCAGCATTTT. Translating gives CSVGDRDNQPQHF.

The CDR3 bases are TGTGCCAGCAGCGACAAACGGAAGGGACAGACGGGTGAAGCTTTCTTT. Residues: CASSDKRKGQTGEAFF. V usage is TRBV25-1 and J usage is TRBJ1-1; 7 bases agree with TRBD1. Trimming took 6 bases from V and 7 from J; bases not matched to a gene: 17. The CDR3 extends over 16 amino acids. CDR1 is MGHDK and CDR2 is SYGVNS in the germline V gene.

This chain uses TRBV30 with TRBJ2-5, with D maybe TRBD1 (5 bases). The CDR3 runs to 15 residues. Germline loops: CDR1 GTSNPN, CDR2 SVGIG (reference sequence). V was clipped by 2 bases and J by 5 bases, with 18 bases between them. The CDR3 reads CAWSPPTGSGETQYF. The CDR3 bases are TGTGCCTGGAGTCCCCCAACAGGCTCCGGGGAGACCCAGTACTTC.

This clone was seen a few times. This chain joins TRBV30 and TRBJ2-1, with a possible D match to TRBD2 (6 bases). V lost 3 bases, J lost 8 bases, and 23 bases lay in between. The CDR3 is 16 residues long. Germline CDR1 and CDR2: GTSNPN and SVGIG (reference sequence). For the CDR3, the DNA is TGTGCCTGGAGCTCAAGCCGTGGGAGGCGTCTCGATGAGCAGTTCTTC. Amino acids: CAWSSSRGRRLDEQFF. The full variable domain, rest sourced from reference TRBV30 and TRBJ2-1, is SQTIHQWPATLVQPVGSPLSLECTVEGTSNPNLYWYRQAAGRGLQLLFYSVGIGQISSEVPQNLSASRPQDRQFILSSKKLLLSDSGFYLCAWSSSRGRRLDEQFFGPGTRLTVL.

This rearrangement joins TRBV18 to TRBJ2-1; D is ambiguous. V dropped 0 bases and J dropped 0 bases, with 15 bases sitting between them. The CDR3 has 18 residues. CDR1 and CDR2 from the germline V gene are KGHSH and LQKENI. The CDR3 loop is CASSPPLWARRSYNEQFF. CDR3 DNA: TGTGCCAGCTCACCACCCCTTTGGGCGCGCCGCTCCTACAATGAGCAGTTCTTC.

Regarding this clone: Additional DNA sequences in this sample encode the identical CDR3. The rearrangement joins TRBV2 to TRBJ2-7; TRBD2 might be the D (5 bases). V lost 4 bases to trimming and J lost 4 bases, with 5 bases between them. There are 11 residues in the CDR3. Per the germline V gene, CDR1 is SNHLY and CDR2 is FYNNEI. The CDR3 DNA reads TGTGCCAGCAGTGGGGAGTACGAGCAGTACTTC. The encoded protein is CASSGEYEQYF.

In DNA, the CDR3 is TGTGCCAGTAATTTGCAGGGTATTTCTGAAGCTTTCTTT. It encodes CASNLQGISEAFF. This rearrangement joins TRBV19 to TRBJ1-1; D is perhaps TRBD1 (5 bases). V was cut by 7 bases and J by 6 bases, with 15 bases left in between. This CDR3 contains 13 residues. Germline V lookup: CDR1 LNHDA, CDR2 SQIVND (reference sequence).

The rearrangement joins TRBV10-2 to TRBJ2-3; 8 nucleotides match TRBD1. Germline V gene data show CDR1 as WSHSY and CDR2 as SAAADI. With 5 bases clipped from V and 3 bases from J, the junction kept 4 bases outside the gene matches. CDR3 length: 14 residues. The CDR3 nucleotides are TGCGCCAGCAGTAAGACAGGGGTTACAGATACGCAGTATTTT. This encodes CASSKTGVTDTQYF.

The chain carries TRBV24-1 and TRBJ2-7, with D perhaps TRBD2 (5 bases). CDR3 length: 15 residues. The germline V and J ends were trimmed by 2 bases and 7 bases, with 17 bases remaining between them. Germline V gene sequence: CDR1 KGHDR, CDR2 SFDVKD. CDR3: CATSDSPRVCGEQYF. The CDR3 DNA reads as TGTGCCACCAGTGATTCCCCCCGGGTATGCGGGGAGCAGTACTTC.

The chain carries TRBV30 and TRBJ2-1; 7 bases fit TRBD2. Losses at the gene ends were 4 bases for V and 4 bases for J; bases not matched to a gene: 7. Germline CDR1 is GTSNPN and CDR2 is SVGIG (reference sequence). CDR3 length: 14 residues. The CDR3 sequence is CAWIKAGPYNEQFF. CDR3 DNA sequence: TGTGCCTGGATTAAAGCGGGGCCGTACAATGAGCAGTTCTTC.

V is TRBV7-3 and J is TRBJ2-1, with D perhaps TRBD2 (6 bases). The CDR3 consists of 17 residues. V lost 1 base and J lost 3, with 16 bases in between. Germline assignment: CDR1 SGHTA and CDR2 FQGTGA. The CDR3 reads CASSLRSGTRYYNEQFF. The CDR3 DNA is TGTGCCAGCAGCTTAAGGTCCGGGACTCGATACTACAATGAGCAGTTCTTC.

The rearrangement joins TRBV27 to TRBJ2-7; weak D call: TRBD1 (6 bases). From germline, CDR1 is MNHEY and CDR2 SMNVEV (reference sequence). Trimming removed 5 bases at V and 2 bases at J, with 13 bases between. The CDR3 runs 14 residues. CDR3 in amino acids: CASSPGTNTYEQYF. CDR3 sequence (DNA): TGTGCCAGCAGTCCCGGGACAAATACCTACGAGCAGTACTTC.

This CDR3 reads CAWVSTSGRSYTQYF. CDR3 DNA: TGTGCCTGGGTTTCAACTAGCGGGAGAAGTTATACGCAGTATTTT. The rearrangement joins TRBV30 to TRBJ2-3; TRBD2 matches at 11 bases. CDR3 size: 15 residues. The trim removed 5 bases at V and 7 bases at J, leaving 11 bases unmatched. From germline, CDR1 is GTSNPN and CDR2 SVGIG (reference sequence).

CDR3 nucleotide sequence: TGCAGTGCCAGTCGCGGACAGGGGTATGGCTACACCTTC. Its protein product is CSASRGQGYGYTF. The chain joins TRBV20-1 to TRBJ1-2; 9 nucleotides match TRBD1. The junction had 7 bases not matched to a gene; V was cut back by 6 bases and J by 5 bases. This CDR3 is 13 amino acids long. Germline V CDR1 and CDR2: DFQATT, SNEGSKA (reference sequence).

This clone was picked up one time. J is TRBJ2-1 and V is TRBV18, with a weak D call TRBD1 (5 bases). This CDR3 region has 16 residues. Germline assignment: CDR1 KGHSH and CDR2 LQKENI. V was shortened by 3 bases and J by 5 bases, with 17 bases between the two germline ends. Here the CDR3 reads CASSPTTDAINNEQFF. The CDR3 DNA reads as TGTGCCAGCTCACCGACGACAGACGCAATAAACAATGAGCAGTTCTTC.

This clone qualifies as medium-sized. The gene calls are TRBV12-3 or TRBV12-4 and TRBJ2-3; possibly TRBD2 for D (6 bases). The CDR3 has 13 amino acids. The V gene lost 6 bases and the J gene lost 2 bases, with 9 bases spanning the gap. For the CDR3, the DNA is TGTGCCAGCAGAAAGGACTACACAGATACGCAGTATTTT. This sequence encodes CASRKDYTDTQYF.

The V call is TRBV6-5, the J call TRBJ1-2, with D possibly TRBD1 on 6 matching bases. Looked up from germline, CDR1 is MNHEY and CDR2 is SVGAGI. The V end was cut by 6 bases, the J end by 6 bases, with 17 bases between. The CDR3 has 14 amino acids. As DNA, the CDR3 is TGTGCCAGCAGACATCTGGGGGCTGGAAATGGCTACACCTTC. This gives the protein CASRHLGAGNGYTF.

J is TRBJ1-2 and V is TRBV5-6; the match to TRBD1 covers 8 bases. Germline V lookup: CDR1 SGHDT, CDR2 YYEEEE. The CDR3 covers 15 residues. After removal of 2 bases from V and 5 bases from J, the junction contained 8 bases not matched to a gene. CDR3 bases: TGTGCCAGCAGCTTCTCCGGACAGGGCTTTTATGGCTACACCTTC. Residues: CASSFSGQGFYGYTF.

The rearrangement links TRBV6-5 to TRBJ2-4, with TRBD1 identical over 8 bases. Per the germline V gene, CDR1 is MNHEY and CDR2 is SVGAGI. Unmatched junction bases numbered 2, after V lost 6 bases and J lost 4 bases. CDR3 length: 13 amino acids. The CDR3 DNA reads as TGTGCCAGCAGAGGACAGGGTAAAAACATTCAGTACTTC. It encodes CASRGQGKNIQYF.